This TCR beta chain stems from a study of blood T cell repertoires in COVID-19. Study summary: Donors in the United States, Italy and Spain gave samples during acute or convalescent COVID-19. The analysed material was cDNA or gDNA that came from T cells, B-cell-depleted T cells, or PBMCs.

In the authors' workflow: Counts of nucleated cells, estimated from reference gene primer amplification, were obtained. Method: immunoSEQ multiplex PCR; TCRdb's copy keeps in-frame clones and lacks some. V and J calls plus clone size are reproduced from that table; the DNA served to infer D and trimming. The sample shows 200,000 to 300,000 clones, around 90% of them seen only once. The sequence came from a human donor in a cohort sampled during active COVID-19. Sequencing was carried out using peripheral blood.

CDR3 region: CASSKDRSATNEKLFF. CDR3 coding DNA: TGTGCCAGCAGCAAGGACAGAAGTGCAACTAATGAAAAACTGTTTTTT. The V call is TRBV7-2, the J call TRBJ1-4, with D tentatively TRBD1 (6 bases). The germline V and J ends were trimmed by 5 bases and 0 bases, with 13 bases remaining between them. CDR3 size: 16 residues. Looked up from germline, CDR1 is SGHTA and CDR2 is FQGNSA.